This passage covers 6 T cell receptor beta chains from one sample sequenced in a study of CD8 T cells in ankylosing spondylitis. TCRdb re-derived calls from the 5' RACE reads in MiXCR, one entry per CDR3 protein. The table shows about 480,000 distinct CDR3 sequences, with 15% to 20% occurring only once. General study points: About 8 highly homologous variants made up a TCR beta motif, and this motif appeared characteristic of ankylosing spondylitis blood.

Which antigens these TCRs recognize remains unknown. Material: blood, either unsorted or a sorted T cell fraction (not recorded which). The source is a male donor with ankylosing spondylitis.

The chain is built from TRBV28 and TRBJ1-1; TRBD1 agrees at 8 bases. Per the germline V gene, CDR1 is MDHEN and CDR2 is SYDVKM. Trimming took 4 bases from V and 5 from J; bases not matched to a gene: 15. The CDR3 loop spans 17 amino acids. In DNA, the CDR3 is TGTGCCAGCAGTTCCCCCCGAGACAGGGGTCGGTTGACTGAAGCTTTCTTT. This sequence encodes CASSSPRDRGRLTEAFF.

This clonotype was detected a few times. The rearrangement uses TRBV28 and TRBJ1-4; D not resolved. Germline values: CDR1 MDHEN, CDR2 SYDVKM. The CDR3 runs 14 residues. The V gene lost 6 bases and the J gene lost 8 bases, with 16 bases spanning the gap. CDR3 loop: CASSRARRGEKLFF. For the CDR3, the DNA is TGTGCCAGCAGCCGGGCCCGCCGAGGGGAAAAACTGTTTTTT.

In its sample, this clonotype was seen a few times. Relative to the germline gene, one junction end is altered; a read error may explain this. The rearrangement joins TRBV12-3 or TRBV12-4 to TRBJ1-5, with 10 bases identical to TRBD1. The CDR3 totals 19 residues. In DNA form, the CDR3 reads TGTGCCTGCAGTTACGACCGGGACAGGGGCCTTTATAGCAATCAGCCCCAGCATTTT. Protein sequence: CACSYDRDRGLYSNQPQHF.

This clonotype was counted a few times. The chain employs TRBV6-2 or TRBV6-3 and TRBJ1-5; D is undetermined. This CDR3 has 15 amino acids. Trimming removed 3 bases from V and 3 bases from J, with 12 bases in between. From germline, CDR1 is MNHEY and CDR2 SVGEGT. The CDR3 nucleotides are TGTGCCAGCAGTTATAGAGGTCTTATCAATCAGCCCCAGCATTTT. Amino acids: CASSYRGLINQPQHF.

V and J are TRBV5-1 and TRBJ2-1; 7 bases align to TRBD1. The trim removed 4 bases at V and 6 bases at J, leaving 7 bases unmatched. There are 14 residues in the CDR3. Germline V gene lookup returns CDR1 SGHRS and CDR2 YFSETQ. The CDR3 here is CASSIGQVPNEQFF. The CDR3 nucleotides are TGCGCCAGCAGCATTGGACAGGTCCCCAATGAGCAGTTCTTC.

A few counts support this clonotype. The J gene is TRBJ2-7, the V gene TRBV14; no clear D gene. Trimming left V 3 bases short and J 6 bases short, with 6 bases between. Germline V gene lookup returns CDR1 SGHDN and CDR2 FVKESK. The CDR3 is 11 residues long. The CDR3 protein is CASSHMAEQYF. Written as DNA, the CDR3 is TGTGCCAGCAGCCACATGGCCGAGCAGTACTTC.